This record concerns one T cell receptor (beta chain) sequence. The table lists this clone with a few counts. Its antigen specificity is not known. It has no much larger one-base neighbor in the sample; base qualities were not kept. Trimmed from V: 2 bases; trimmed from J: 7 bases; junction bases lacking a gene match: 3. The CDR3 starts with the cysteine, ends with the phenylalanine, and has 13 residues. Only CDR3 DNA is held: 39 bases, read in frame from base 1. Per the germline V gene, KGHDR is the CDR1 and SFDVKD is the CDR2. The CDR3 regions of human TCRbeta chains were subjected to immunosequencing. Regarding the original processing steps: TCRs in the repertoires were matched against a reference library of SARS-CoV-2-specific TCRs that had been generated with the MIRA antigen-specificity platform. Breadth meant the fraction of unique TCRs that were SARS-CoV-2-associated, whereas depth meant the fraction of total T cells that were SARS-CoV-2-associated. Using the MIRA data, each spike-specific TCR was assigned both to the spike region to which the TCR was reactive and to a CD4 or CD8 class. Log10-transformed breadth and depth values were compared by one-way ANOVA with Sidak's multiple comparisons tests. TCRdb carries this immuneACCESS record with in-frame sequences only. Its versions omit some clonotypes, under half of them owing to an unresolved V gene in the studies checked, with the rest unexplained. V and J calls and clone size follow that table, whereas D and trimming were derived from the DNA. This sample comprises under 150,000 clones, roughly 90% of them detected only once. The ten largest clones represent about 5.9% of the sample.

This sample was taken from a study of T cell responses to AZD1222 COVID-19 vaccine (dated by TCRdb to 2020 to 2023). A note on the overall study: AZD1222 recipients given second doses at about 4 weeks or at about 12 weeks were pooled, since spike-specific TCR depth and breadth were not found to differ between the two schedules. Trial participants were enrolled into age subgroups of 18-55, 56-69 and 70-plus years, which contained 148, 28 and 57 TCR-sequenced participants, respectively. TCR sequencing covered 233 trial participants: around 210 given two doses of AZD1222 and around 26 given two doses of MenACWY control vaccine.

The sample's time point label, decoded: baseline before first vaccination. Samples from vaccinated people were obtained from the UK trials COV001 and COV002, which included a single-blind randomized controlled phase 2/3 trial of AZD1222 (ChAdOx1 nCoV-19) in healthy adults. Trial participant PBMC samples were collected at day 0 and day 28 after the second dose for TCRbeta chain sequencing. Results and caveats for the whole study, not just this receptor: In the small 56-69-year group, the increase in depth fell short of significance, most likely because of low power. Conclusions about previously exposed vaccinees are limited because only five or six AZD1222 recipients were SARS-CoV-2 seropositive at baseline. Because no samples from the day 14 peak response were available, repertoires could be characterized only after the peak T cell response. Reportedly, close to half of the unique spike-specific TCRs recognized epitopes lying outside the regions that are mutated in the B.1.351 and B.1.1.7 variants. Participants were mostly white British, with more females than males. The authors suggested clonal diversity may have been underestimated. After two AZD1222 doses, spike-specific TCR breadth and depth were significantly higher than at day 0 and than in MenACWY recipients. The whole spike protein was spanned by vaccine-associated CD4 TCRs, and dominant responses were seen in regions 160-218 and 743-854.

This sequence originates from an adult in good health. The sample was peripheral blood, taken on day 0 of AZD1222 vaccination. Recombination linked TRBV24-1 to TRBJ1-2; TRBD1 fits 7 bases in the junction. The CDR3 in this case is CATSDSYRGGYTF. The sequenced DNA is TGTGCCACCAGTGATTCGTACAGGGGTGGCTACACCTTC.